This T cell receptor beta chain was obtained from a study of CD8+ T cells in alopecia areata. Indicated treatment: oral pan-JAK inhibitor, 5-10 mg twice daily. The CDR3 has 15 amino acids. Trimming removed 0 bases from V and 4 bases from J; junction bases left unmatched: 4. Germline V gene data show CDR1 as SGHAT and CDR2 as FQNNGV. RNA extraction was followed by reverse transcription into cDNA, which acted as the sequencing template. Only in-frame clones appear in the TCRdb table, and some are missing; sequencing was by immunoSEQ multiplex PCR. Seen here are 190,000 or so clones, roughly 62% observed once, and the top ten hold 10% to 15%.

This receptor was obtained from a human donor with alopecia areata. This chain uses TRBV11-2 with TRBJ2-7; 9 bases fit TRBD1. This specimen was CD8+ T cells sorted from blood, taken at week 24, from a patient treated with tofacitinib. The CDR3 region is CASSLEGQGGYEQYF. CDR3 sequence (DNA): TGTGCCAGCAGCTTAGAGGGACAGGGAGGATACGAGCAGTACTTC.